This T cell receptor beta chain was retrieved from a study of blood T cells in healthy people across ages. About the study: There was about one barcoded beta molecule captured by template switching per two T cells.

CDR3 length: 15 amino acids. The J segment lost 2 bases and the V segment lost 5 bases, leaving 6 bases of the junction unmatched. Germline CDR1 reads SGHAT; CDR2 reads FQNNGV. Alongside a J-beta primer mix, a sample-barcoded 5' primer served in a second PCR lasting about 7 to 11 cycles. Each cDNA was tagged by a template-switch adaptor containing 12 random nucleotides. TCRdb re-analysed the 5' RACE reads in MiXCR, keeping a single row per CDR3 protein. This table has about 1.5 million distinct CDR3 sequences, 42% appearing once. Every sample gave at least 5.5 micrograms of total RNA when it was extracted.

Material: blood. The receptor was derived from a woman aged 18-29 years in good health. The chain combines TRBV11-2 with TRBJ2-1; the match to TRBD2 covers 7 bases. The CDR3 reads CASSIVAGTYNEQFF. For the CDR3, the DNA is TGTGCCAGCAGCATTGTAGCGGGTACCTACAATGAGCAGTTCTTC. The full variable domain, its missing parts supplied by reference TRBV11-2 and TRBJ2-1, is EAGVAQSPRYKIIEKRQSVAFWCNPISGHATLYWYQQILGQGPKLLIQFQNNGVVDDSQLPKDRFSAERLKGVDSTLKIQPAKLEDSAVYLCASSIVAGTYNEQFFGPGTRLTVL.